Presented here are 13 T cell receptor beta chains from one specimen sequenced in a study of CD4+ T cells in melanoma (dated 2022 in TCRdb). The method behind the library was the immunoSEQ multiplex PCR assay. In TCRdb, the immuneACCESS table is reduced to in-frame sequences with V and J assigned. These tables do not hold every clone; where another copy was compared, an unresolved V gene accounts for under half, and the others remain unexplained. This sample holds fewer than 15,000 clones; around four fifths were observed only once. Of the sample, roughly 6.6% is held by the ten largest clones. Sequencing used cells from a culture (not recorded whether cultured in vitro). Every receptor here comes from a human donor with melanoma.

V gene TRBV2 combines with J gene TRBJ2-3; 7 nucleotides line up with TRBD1. Germline CDR1 is SNHLY and CDR2 is FYNNEI. The CDR3 runs 15 residues. The J segment lost 4 bases and the V segment lost 1 base, leaving 5 bases of the junction unmatched. The CDR3 sequence: CASSEEEQGADTQYF. The DNA of the CDR3 is TGTGCCAGCAGTGAAGAGGAGCAGGGGGCAGATACGCAGTATTTT.

The CDR3 region is CASGEKFQDGGYTF. The CDR3 DNA sequence: TGTGCTAGTGGCGAGAAGTTCCAAGACGGGGGCTACACCTTC. This sequence joins TRBV12-5 and TRBJ1-2; no clear D. Trimming shortened V by 6 bases and J by 8 bases, and 19 bases separated the two germline ends. This CDR3 is 14 amino acids long. CDR1 is LGHNT and CDR2 is FRNRAP in the germline V gene.

This chain uses TRBV7-3 with TRBJ2-3, with 13 bases aligning to TRBD2. There are 17 residues in the CDR3. V lost 4 bases to trimming and J lost 5 bases; unmatched junction nucleotides: 9. Germline loops: CDR1 SGHTA, CDR2 FQGTGA. DNA for the CDR3: TGTGCCAGCAGCTCCCGGACTAGCGGGGGCCGGGGAGATACGCAGTATTTT. This codes for CASSSRTSGGRGDTQYF. The variable domain in full, with the rest retrieved from reference TRBV7-3 and TRBJ2-3, is GAGVSQTPSNKVTEKGKYVELRCDPISGHTALYWYRQSLGQGPEFLIYFQGTGAADDSGLPNDRFFAVRPEGSVSTLKIQRTERGDSAVYLCASSSRTSGGRGDTQYFGPGTRLTVL.

The gene calls are TRBV6-5 and TRBJ1-2; unclear D gene. CDR1 is MNHEY and CDR2 is SVGAGI in the germline V gene. The CDR3 has 14 residues. V was trimmed by 7 bases and J by 8 bases, leaving 20 bases between them. CDR3 sequence (DNA): TGTGCCAGCACTGACGAGGCCGGCTTGGGAGGCTACACCTTC. Translation gives CASTDEAGLGGYTF.

The chain uses TRBV7-9 and TRBJ2-7; 9 bases agree with TRBD1. The CDR3 length is 13 residues. The V and J ends lost 1 base and 5 bases, in that order; junction bases with no gene match: 0. Germline assignment: CDR1 SEHNR and CDR2 FQNEAQ (reference sequence). The CDR3 protein is CASSLGQGDEQYF. CDR3 sequence (DNA): TGTGCCAGCAGCTTAGGACAGGGGGACGAGCAGTACTTC.

The rearrangement uses TRBV5-1 and TRBJ2-3, with 14 bases fitting TRBD2. J was trimmed by 5 bases and V by 4 bases; bases with no gene match: 9. This CDR3 has 17 amino acids. From germline, CDR1 is SGHRS and CDR2 YFSETQ. CDR3 nucleotides: TGCGCCAGCAGCAGAGAGACTAGCGGGGGGGTAAGAGATACGCAGTATTTT. Translating gives CASSRETSGGVRDTQYF.

In this sample, this clone turned up once. This sequence joins TRBV18 and TRBJ2-6; 7 positions agree with TRBD1. This CDR3 contains 15 residues. Germline lookup yields CDR1 KGHSH and CDR2 LQKENI. Germline trimming cut 6 bases from V and 2 bases from J; bases unmatched to any gene: 4. The CDR3 DNA follows: TGTGCCAGCTCCCCCAGGGGGACTGGGGCCAACGTCCTGACTTTC. It yields the protein CASSPRGTGANVLTF.

The chain employs TRBV5-1 and TRBJ2-7; D might be TRBD1 or TRBD2, each matching 6 bases. V was pared by 3 bases and J by 5 bases, with 12 bases between. The germline V gene has CDR1 SGHRS and CDR2 YFSETQ. The CDR3 sequence is 13 residues long. The CDR3 here is CASSWGADDEQYF. CDR3 DNA sequence: TGCGCCAGCAGCTGGGGGGCCGACGACGAGCAGTACTTC.

DNA of the CDR3: TGTGCCAGTAGTAGGGGGTATCGAGGGCAGGGCCCTCGGGCCCTCCACTTT. As protein: CASSRGYRGQGPRALHF. The chain links TRBV19 to TRBJ1-6; D is perhaps TRBD1 (5 bases). The V gene's germline CDR1 is LNHDA and CDR2 SQIVND (reference sequence). V lost 4 bases to trimming and J lost 14 bases, with 27 bases between them. CDR3 length equals 17 residues. The full variable domain, rest sourced from reference TRBV19 and TRBJ1-6, is DGGITQSPKYLFRKEGQNVTLSCEQNLNHDAMYWYRQDPGQGLRLIYYSQIVNDFQKGDIAEGYSVSREKKESFPLTVTSAQKNPTAFYLCASSRGYRGQGPRALHFGNGTRLTVT.

This chain's CDR3 is CASSLGVNQPQHF. In nucleotides, the CDR3 is TGTGCCAGCAGCTTAGGGGTCAATCAGCCCCAGCATTTT. The chain joins TRBV7-6 to TRBJ1-5; D uncertain. The germline V gene has CDR1 SGHVS and CDR2 FNYEAQ. This CDR3 spans 13 amino acids. With 1 base removed from V and 3 bases from J, the gap between germline ends came to 4 bases.

The chain combines TRBV5-1 with TRBJ2-6, with TRBD1 matching 7 bases. CDR3 length: 18 amino acids. J gave up 0 bases and V 1 base, and 7 bases lay outside the gene matches. The germline CDR1 and CDR2 sequences are SGHRS and YFSETQ. CDR3 nucleotides: TGCGCCAGCAGCTTGAGGCCGGGACAGAGCTCTGGGGCCAACGTCCTGACTTTC. Translating it yields CASSLRPGQSSGANVLTF.

The rearrangement joins TRBV19 to TRBJ2-6; TRBD1 agrees at 7 bases. The CDR3 is 15 residues long. V trimming: 5 bases; J trimming: 4 bases; junction bases outside the gene matches: 5. CDR1 and CDR2 from the germline V gene are LNHDA and SQIVND (reference sequence). For the CDR3, the DNA is TGTGCCAGTAGTTCGACAGGGTACGGGGCCAACGTCCTGACTTTC. Amino acid sequence: CASSSTGYGANVLTF.

The V and J genes are TRBV6-5 and TRBJ2-1; D might be TRBD1 or TRBD2, each matching 5 bases. Germline V gene lookup returns CDR1 MNHEY and CDR2 SVGAGI. The ends were cut back, 5 bases at V and 6 bases at J, with 14 bases in the middle. The CDR3 loop spans 14 amino acids. CDR3 in amino acids: CASSRVRGSNEQFF. CDR3 sequence (DNA): TGTGCCAGCAGTAGGGTGAGGGGAAGCAATGAGCAGTTCTTC.